This entry is about one T cell receptor (beta chain). Its antigen remains undetermined. Base-call qualities are not available, and no considerably larger clone is one nucleotide away. This specimen belongs to a study of T cell responses to AZD1222 COVID-19 vaccine (dated by TCRdb to the early 2020s). With respect to the entire study: A total of just over 230 trial participants underwent TCR sequencing, of whom about 200 had received two doses of AZD1222 and around 25 had received two doses of the MenACWY control vaccine. Enrollment into the trials was organized by age into subgroups of 18-55, 56-69 and 70-plus years, and those subgroups contained approximately 160, 26 and 62 TCR-sequenced participants, respectively. The research as a whole found: After two AZD1222 doses, both the breadth and the depth of spike-specific TCRs were significantly higher than at day 0 and than in MenACWY recipients. Epitopes outside the regions mutated in the B.1.351 and B.1.1.7 variants were reportedly recognized by nearly half of the unique spike-specific TCRs. Participants were mostly white British and included more females than males, and it was suggested by the authors that clonal diversity may have been underestimated. The vaccine-associated CD4 TCRs covered the entire spike protein, and the dominant responses fell in regions 160-218 and 743-854. Because no samples from the day 14 peak response were available, repertoires could be characterized only after the peak T cell response. Only five to seven AZD1222 recipients were SARS-CoV-2 seropositive at baseline, limiting conclusions about previously exposed vaccinees. The 56-69-year group was small, and its depth increase did not reach significance, likely because of low power.

Relative to germline, V is missing 5 bases and J is missing 3 bases, with 6 bases of the junction outside any gene match. Including the terminal cysteine and phenylalanine, the CDR3 comprises 17 residues. The sequence is cut down to CDR3 DNA, 51 bases in frame from base 1. Reading the germline V gene (reference sequence) gives CDR1 LNHDA and CDR2 SQIVND. The CDR3 regions of human TCRbeta chains were analyzed by immunosequencing. The study's processing was this. Repertoire TCRs were matched against a reference library of SARS-CoV-2-specific TCRs generated with the MIRA antigen-specificity platform. Breadth was defined as the fraction of unique TCRs that were SARS-CoV-2-associated. Depth was defined as the fraction of total T cells that were SARS-CoV-2-associated. Using the MIRA data, every spike-specific TCR was mapped to the spike region that the TCR reacted to and assigned to either a CD4 or a CD8 class. Log10-transformed breadth and depth values were compared by one-way ANOVA with Sidak's multiple comparisons tests. Imported from immuneACCESS, the table was reduced by TCRdb to in-frame sequences with V and J called. These copies leave out some clones; in studies compared against another copy, an unresolved V gene accounts for under half, and the cause of the remainder is not known. V, J and clone size derive from that table, while D and trimming were established from the DNA sequence. The table for this sample lists 120,000 or so clones; around 87% of them were counted only once. The top ten clonotypes cover around 3% of the sample.

According to the study, the label for this sample's time point signals: about 28 days (+/-7) after the second vaccine dose. AZD1222 recipients given second doses at about 4 weeks or at about 12 weeks were pooled, since spike-specific TCR depth and breadth were not found to differ between the two schedules. Samples from vaccinated people were obtained from the UK trials COV001 and COV002, which included a single-blind randomized controlled phase 2/3 trial of AZD1222 (ChAdOx1 nCoV-19) in healthy adults. For TCRbeta chain sequencing, PBMC samples from trial participants were taken at day 0 and at day 28 after the second dose.

The specimen comprised peripheral blood, sampled 28 days after the second AZD1222 dose. The chain couples TRBV19 to TRBJ2-3, with 15 bases aligning to TRBD2. The source is an adult who received the AZD1222 COVID-19 vaccine. Here is the DNA: TGTGCCAGTAGTTTCAATGGACTAGCGGGGGGGACAGATACGCAGTATTTT. This translates into CASSFNGLAGGTDTQYF. The CDR3 plus the reference TRBV19 and TRBJ2-3 genes for the other parts give the full variable domain: DGGITQSPKYLFRKEGQNVTLSCEQNLNHDAMYWYRQDPGQGLRLIYYSQIVNDFQKGDIAEGYSVSREKKESFPLTVTSAQKNPTAFYLCASSFNGLAGGTDTQYFGPGTRLTVL.